This TCR beta chain was sequenced in a study of spatial heterogeneity in lung cancer. In the study overall: The count of detected beta-chain sequences consistently exceeded that of alpha-chain sequences.

Time point defined: sample taken at primary tumor resection. In each case, whole RNA from tumor, nontumor lung or frozen PBMC was sequenced unsorted. Patients with untreated early-stage non-small cell lung cancer, numbering 72, were the donors. This CDR3 has 12 amino acids. Trimming took off 7 bases at V and 6 bases at J, with 11 bases between the two ends. In germline, CDR1 is MNHEY, CDR2 SMNVEV (reference sequence). Using its own MiXCR run on the 5' RACE reads, TCRdb lists one record per CDR3 protein. The table lists about 85,000 distinct CDR3 sequences, about 20% of them singletons. The TCR comes from a male donor with early-stage non-small cell lung cancer. The sequencing used PBMCs, collected at surgery. This chain links TRBV27 with TRBJ2-3; D not resolved. CDR3 amino acids: CASKALPDTQYF. The CDR3 DNA is TGTGCCAGCAAGGCCCTTCCGGATACGCAGTATTTT.